This T cell receptor (beta chain) was obtained from a study of blood T cell repertoires in COVID-19. About the research overall: Sample material is recorded as cDNA or gDNA derived from T cells, B-cell-depleted T cells, or PBMCs.

Authors' processing steps: Nucleated cell counts were estimated from reference gene primer amplification. Libraries were prepared by immunoSEQ multiplex PCR; TCRdb keeps only in-frame clonotypes and omits some of them. Clonal size and the V and J genes are those of that table, whereas D and trimming came from the DNA. The sample lists 250,000 or so clones; 84% were seen once. The CDR3 sequence is 14 residues long. Trimming took 1 base from V and 5 from J, leaving 9 bases between them. The germline V gene encodes CDR1 MDHEN and CDR2 SYDVKM. The chain carries TRBV28 and TRBJ2-1; tentative D call: TRBD2 (6 bases). What was sequenced was peripheral blood. The source of this sequence is a man in his 60s with acute or convalescent COVID-19. The CDR3 DNA is TGTGCCAGCAGTTTATTGCGGGATAACAATGAGCAGTTCTTC. Amino acids: CASSLLRDNNEQFF.